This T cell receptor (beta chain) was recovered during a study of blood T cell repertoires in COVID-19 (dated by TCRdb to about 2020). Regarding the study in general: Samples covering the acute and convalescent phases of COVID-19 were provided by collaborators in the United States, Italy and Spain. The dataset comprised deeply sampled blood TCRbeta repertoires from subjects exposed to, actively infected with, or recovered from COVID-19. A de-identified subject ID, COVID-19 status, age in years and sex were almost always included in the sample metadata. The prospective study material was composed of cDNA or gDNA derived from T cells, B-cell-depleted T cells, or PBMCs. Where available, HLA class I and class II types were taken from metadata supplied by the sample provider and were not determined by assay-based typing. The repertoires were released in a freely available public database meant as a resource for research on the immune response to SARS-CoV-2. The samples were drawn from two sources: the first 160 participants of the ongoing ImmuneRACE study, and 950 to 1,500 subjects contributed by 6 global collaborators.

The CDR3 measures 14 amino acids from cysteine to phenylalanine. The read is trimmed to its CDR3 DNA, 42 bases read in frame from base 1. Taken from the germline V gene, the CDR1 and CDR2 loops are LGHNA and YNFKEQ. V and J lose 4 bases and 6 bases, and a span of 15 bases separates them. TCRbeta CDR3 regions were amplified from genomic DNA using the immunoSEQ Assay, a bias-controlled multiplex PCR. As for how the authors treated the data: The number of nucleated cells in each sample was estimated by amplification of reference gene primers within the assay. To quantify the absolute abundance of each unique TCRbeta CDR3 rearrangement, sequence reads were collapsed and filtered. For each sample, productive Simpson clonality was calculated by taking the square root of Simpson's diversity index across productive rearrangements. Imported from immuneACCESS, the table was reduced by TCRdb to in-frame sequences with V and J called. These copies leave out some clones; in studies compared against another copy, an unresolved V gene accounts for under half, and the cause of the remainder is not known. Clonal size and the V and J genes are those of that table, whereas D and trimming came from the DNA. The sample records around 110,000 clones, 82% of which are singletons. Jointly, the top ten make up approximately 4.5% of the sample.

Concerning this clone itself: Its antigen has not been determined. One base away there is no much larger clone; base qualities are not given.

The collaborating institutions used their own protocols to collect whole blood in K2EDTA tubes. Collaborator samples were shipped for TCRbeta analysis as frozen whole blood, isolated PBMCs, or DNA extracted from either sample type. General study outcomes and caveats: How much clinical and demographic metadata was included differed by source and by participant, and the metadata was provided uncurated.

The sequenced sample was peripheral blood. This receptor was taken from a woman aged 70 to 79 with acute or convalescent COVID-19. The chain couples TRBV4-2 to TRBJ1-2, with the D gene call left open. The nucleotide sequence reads TGTGCCAGCAGCCCCCCGCCGCCTACTAATGGCTACACCTTC. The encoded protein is CASSPPPPTNGYTF.